The 7 T cell receptor beta chains in this list originate from one sample, sequenced in a study of T cell responses to AZD1222 COVID-19 vaccine (dated by TCRdb to the early 2020s). The time point label here, explained by the study, means: baseline before first vaccination. The library was prepared using the immunoSEQ multiplex PCR assay. TCRdb mirrors the immuneACCESS table, restricted to in-frame sequences. Some clones are absent from its copies; in checked studies, under half trace to an unresolved V gene, and the reason for the others is unknown. The sample profile shows more than 100,000 clones; approximately 86% of them were found once. The ten largest account for roughly 2.3% of the sample. The sample consisted of peripheral blood, taken on day 0 of AZD1222 vaccination. These receptors originate from an adult in good health.

The chain links TRBV6-5 to TRBJ1-3; 11 bases are a match to TRBD1. V lost 0 bases to trimming and J lost 4 bases; unmatched junction nucleotides: 2. The germline gives CDR1 MNHEY, CDR2 SVGAGI. The CDR3 runs 16 residues. CDR3 bases: TGTGCCAGCAGTTACTCCGGGACAGGGGGAGGAAACACCATATATTTT. The encoded protein is CASSYSGTGGGNTIYF.

This chain uses TRBV19 with TRBJ1-2, with TRBD1 identical over 9 bases. Germline V lookup: CDR1 LNHDA, CDR2 SQIVND (reference sequence). V lost 3 bases, J lost 6 bases, and 8 bases stayed unmatched. The CDR3 extends over 15 amino acids. In nucleotides, the CDR3 is TGTGCCAGTAGTATCGAGCCCACAGGGGGCCATGGCTACACCTTC. Translation: CASSIEPTGGHGYTF.

V gene TRBV5-4 combines with J gene TRBJ2-2; TRBD2 is a possible D gene (7 bases). The CDR3 is 15 amino acids. Trimming left V 1 base short and J 4 bases short, with 11 bases between. Germline lookup yields CDR1 SGHNT and CDR2 YYREEE (reference sequence). Here the CDR3 DNA reads TGTGCCAGCAGCTTGAGGGGGAGGGGCACCGGGGAGCTGTTTTTT. It codes for CASSLRGRGTGELFF.

This clone was picked up a small number of times. V gene TRBV5-5 combines with J gene TRBJ1-5; maybe TRBD1 (5 bases). The V end was cut by 7 bases, the J end by 0 bases, with 14 bases between. This CDR3 is 15 amino acids long. Looked up from germline, CDR1 is SGHKS and CDR2 is YYEKEE (reference sequence). In DNA, the CDR3 is TGTGCCAGCGGAACCGTTGGGGGTAGCAATCAGCCCCAGCATTTT. Translated, it gives CASGTVGGSNQPQHF.

The chain has TRBV6-1 and TRBJ2-1, with D possibly being TRBD1 or TRBD2 (6 bases each). Germline CDR1 and CDR2: MNHNS and SASEGT. V lost 2 bases and J 0 bases, leaving 11 bases between the germline ends. The CDR3 is 16 residues long. CDR3 DNA: TGTGCCAGCAGTGAAAGAGGGGGGACCTCCTACAATGAGCAGTTCTTC. Its protein product is CASSERGGTSYNEQFF.

Here the CDR3 reads CASSLEGLAGAEQFF. The CDR3, as DNA: TGTGCCAGCAGCTTGGAGGGACTAGCGGGAGCTGAGCAGTTCTTC. This rearrangement joins TRBV5-6 to TRBJ2-1; 14 bases line up with TRBD2. This CDR3 is built from 15 residues. Losses at the gene ends were 0 bases for V and 9 bases for J; bases not matched to a gene: 2. Per the germline V gene, CDR1 is SGHDT and CDR2 is YYEEEE. Based on the CDR3 plus reference TRBV5-6 and TRBJ2-1, the full variable domain is DAGVTQSPTHLIKTRGQQVTLRCSPKSGHDTVSWYQQALGQGPQFIFQYYEEEERQRGNFPDRFSGHQFPNYSSELNVNALLLGDSALYLCASSLEGLAGAEQFFGPGTRLTVL.

The chain couples TRBV25-1 to TRBJ2-1; 7 bases agree with TRBD2. In germline, CDR1 is MGHDK, CDR2 SYGVNS. Trimming removed 4 bases from V and 3 bases from J; junction bases left unmatched: 9. The CDR3 covers 16 residues. The CDR3 spells CASSGMGGRSYNEQFF. CDR3 nucleotide sequence: TGTGCCAGCAGTGGAATGGGCGGGAGAAGCTACAATGAGCAGTTCTTC.